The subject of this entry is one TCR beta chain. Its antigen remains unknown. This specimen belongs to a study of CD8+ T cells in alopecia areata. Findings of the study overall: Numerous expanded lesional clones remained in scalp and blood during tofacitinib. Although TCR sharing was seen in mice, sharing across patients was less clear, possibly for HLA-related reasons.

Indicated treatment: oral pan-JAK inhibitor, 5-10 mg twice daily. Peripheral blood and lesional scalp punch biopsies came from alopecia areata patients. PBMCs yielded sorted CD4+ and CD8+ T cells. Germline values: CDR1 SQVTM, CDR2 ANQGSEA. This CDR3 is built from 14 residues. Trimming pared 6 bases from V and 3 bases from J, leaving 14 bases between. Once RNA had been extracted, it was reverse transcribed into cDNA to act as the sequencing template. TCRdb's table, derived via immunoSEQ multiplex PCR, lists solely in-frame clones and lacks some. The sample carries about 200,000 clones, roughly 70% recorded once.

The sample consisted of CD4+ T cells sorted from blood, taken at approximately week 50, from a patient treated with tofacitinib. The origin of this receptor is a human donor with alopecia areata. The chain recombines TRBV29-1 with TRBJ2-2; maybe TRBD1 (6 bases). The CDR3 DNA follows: TGCAGCGTCCAAGGACAGAAATACACCGGGGAGCTGTTTTTT. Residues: CSVQGQKYTGELFF.